Sequencing of this T cell receptor (beta chain) was carried out in a study of shared clonotypes between healthy human individuals. Germline values: CDR1 WNHNN, CDR2 SYGVQD (reference sequence). V gave up 0 bases and J gave up 10 bases; unmatched junction bases: 5. This CDR3 region has 13 residues. The protocol was immunoSEQ multiplex PCR, while the TCRdb copy is restricted to in-frame clones and leaves out a portion. Seen here are over a million clones, roughly 74% observed once, and the top ten hold more than 0.5%. All the donors were Caucasian adults who lived in Nashville, Tennessee. The specimen sequenced was memory CD4+ T cells from PBMCs. Stated subset: CD45RA-negative fraction. The receptor comes from a man aged 18 to 35 in good health. Some clones in this sample may be carry-over from other donors' samples. The rearrangement joins TRBV10-1 to TRBJ1-1; 7 bases fit TRBD1. The DNA for the CDR3 is TGCGCCAGCAGTGAGTCAAGACAGGGAGGAGCTTTCTTT. This codes for CASSESRQGGAFF.